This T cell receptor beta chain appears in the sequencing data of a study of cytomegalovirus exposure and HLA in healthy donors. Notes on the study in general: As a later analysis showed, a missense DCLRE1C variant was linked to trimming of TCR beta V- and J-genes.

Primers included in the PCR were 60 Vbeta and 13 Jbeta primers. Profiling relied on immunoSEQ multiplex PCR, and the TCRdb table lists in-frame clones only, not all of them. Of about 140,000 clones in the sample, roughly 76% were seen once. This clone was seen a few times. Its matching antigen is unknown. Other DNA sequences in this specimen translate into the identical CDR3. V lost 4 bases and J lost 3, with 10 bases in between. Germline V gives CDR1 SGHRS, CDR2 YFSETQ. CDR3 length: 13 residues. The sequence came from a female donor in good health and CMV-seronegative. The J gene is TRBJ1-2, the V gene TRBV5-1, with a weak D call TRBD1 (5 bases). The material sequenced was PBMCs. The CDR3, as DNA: TGCGCCAGCAGCCCGGGGGGGGACTATGGCTACACCTTC. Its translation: CASSPGGDYGYTF.